This T cell receptor beta chain was found in a study of blood T cell repertoires in COVID-19. Study-level background: Samples of COVID-19 (acute and convalescent) were obtained from the United States, Italy and Spain.

The repertoire was sequenced with immunoSEQ multiplex PCR; TCRdb's copy has only in-frame clones and lacks some. Of 150,000 or so clones listed, about 79% are singletons. Those who participated ranged in age from roughly 18 to 89 years and resided in approximately 26 US areas. The length of the CDR3 is 14 residues. V lost 5 bases and J lost 15; bases outside the gene matches: 10. Per the germline V gene, CDR1 is SGHAT and CDR2 is FQNNGV. Sequenced: PBMCs or T cells enriched from blood (not recorded which). The sequence was collected from a man aged 45 to 65 who had recovered from COVID-19. The V gene is TRBV11-2, the J gene TRBJ2-1, with 13 positions matching TRBD2. The CDR3 protein is CASSRTTSGGTTFF. Written as DNA, the CDR3 is TGTGCCAGCAGCCGTACGACTAGCGGGGGGACGACGTTCTTC. Supplemented by reference TRBV11-2 and TRBJ2-1, the full variable domain reads EAGVAQSPRYKIIEKRQSVAFWCNPISGHATLYWYQQILGQGPKLLIQFQNNGVVDDSQLPKDRFSAERLKGVDSTLKIQPAKLEDSAVYLCASSRTTSGGTTFFGPGTRLTVL.